The TCR beta chain described here comes from a study of control samples from healthy donors and cancer patients. Assay used: immunoSEQ multiplex PCR; TCRdb lists only in-frame clones, some missing. In the table there are 100,000 to 150,000 clones, roughly 86% of which are singletons. This clone was counted between two and nine times. This CDR3 spans 15 amino acids. The V gene's germline CDR1 is MNHEY and CDR2 SVGAGI. Between the trimmed V and J ends, which lost 0 bases and 7 bases, there was a span of 16 bases. Sequencing input: PBMCs. The source is a man aged 50 to 59 with head and neck cancer. This chain uses TRBV6-5 with TRBJ2-7, with D perhaps being TRBD1 or TRBD2 (5 bases each). The CDR3 is CASSYSGTGAGEQYF. CDR3 coding DNA: TGTGCCAGCAGTTACTCGGGAACCGGGGCAGGAGAGCAGTACTTC.